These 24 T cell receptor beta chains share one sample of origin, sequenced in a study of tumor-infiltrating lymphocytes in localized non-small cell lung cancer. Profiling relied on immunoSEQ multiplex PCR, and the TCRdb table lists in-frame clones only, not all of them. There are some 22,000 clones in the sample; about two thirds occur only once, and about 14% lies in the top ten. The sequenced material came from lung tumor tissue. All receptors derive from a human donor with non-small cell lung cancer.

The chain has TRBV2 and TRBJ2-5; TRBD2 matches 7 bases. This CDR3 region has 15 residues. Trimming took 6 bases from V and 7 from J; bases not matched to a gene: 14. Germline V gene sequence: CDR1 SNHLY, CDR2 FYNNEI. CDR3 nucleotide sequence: TGTGCCAGCAGGGGGGGGGACTCGATCTTCGGGACCCAGTACTTC. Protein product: CASRGGDSIFGTQYF.

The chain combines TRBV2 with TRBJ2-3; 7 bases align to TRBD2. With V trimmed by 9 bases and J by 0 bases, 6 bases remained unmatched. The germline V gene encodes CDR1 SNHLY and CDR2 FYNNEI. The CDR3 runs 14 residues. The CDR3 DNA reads TGTGCCAGGGGGGGGGTTATTAGCACAGATACGCAGTATTTT. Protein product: CARGGVISTDTQYF.

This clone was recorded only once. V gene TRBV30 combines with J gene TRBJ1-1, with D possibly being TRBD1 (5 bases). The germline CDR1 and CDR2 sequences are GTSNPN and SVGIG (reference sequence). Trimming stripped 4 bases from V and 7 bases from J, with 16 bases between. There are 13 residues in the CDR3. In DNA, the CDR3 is TGTGCCTGGATACCAGGGCCCTCGGGTGAAGCTTTCTTT. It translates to CAWIPGPSGEAFF.

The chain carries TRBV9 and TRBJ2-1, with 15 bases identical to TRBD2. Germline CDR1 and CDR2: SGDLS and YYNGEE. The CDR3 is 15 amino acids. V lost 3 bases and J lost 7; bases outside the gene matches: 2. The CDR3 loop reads CASSGTSGRANEQFF. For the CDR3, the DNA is TGTGCCAGCAGCGGGACTAGCGGGAGGGCTAATGAGCAGTTCTTC. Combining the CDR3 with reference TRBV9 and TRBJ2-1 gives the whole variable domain DSGVTQTPKHLITATGQRVTLRCSPRSGDLSVYWYQQSLDQGLQFLIQYYNGEERAKGNILERFSAQQFPDLHSELNLSSLELGDSALYFCASSGTSGRANEQFFGPGTRLTVL.

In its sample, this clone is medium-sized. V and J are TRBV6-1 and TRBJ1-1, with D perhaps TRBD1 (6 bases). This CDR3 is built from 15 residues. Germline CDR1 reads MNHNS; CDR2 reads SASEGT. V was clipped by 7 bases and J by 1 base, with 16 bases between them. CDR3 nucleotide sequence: TGTGCCAGCATCCCCCCCAGGGGCGGGAACACTGAAGCTTTCTTT. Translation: CASIPPRGGNTEAFF.

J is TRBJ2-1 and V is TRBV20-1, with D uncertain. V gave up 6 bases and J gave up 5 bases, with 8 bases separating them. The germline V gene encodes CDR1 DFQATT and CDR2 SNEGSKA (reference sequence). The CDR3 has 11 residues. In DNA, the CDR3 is TGCAGTGCCCTTGACCACAATGAGCAGTTCTTC. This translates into CSALDHNEQFF.

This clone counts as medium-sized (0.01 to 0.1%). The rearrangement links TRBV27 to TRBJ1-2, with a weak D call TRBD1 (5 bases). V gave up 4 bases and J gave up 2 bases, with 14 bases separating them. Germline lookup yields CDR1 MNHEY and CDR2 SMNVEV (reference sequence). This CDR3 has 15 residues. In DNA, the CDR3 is TGTGCCAGCAGTTCCCTCGGGGCCGCAAACTATGGCTACACCTTC. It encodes CASSSLGAANYGYTF.

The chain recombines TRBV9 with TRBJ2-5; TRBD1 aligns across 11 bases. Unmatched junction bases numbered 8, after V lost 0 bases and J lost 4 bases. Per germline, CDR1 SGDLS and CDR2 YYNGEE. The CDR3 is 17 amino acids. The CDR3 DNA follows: TGTGCCAGCAGCGTAGTCCCTACTGGACAGGGGGCAGAGACCCAGTACTTC. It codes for CASSVVPTGQGAETQYF.

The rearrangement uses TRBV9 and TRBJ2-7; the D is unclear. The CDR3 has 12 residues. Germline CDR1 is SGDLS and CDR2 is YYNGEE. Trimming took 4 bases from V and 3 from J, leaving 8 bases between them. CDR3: CASSPRDYEQYF. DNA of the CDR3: TGTGCCAGCAGCCCCCGTGACTACGAGCAGTACTTC.

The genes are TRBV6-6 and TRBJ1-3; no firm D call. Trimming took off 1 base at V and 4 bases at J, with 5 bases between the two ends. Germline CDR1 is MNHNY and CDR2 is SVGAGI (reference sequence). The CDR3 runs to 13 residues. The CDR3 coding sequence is TGTGCCAGCAGTTACTTCTCAGGAAACACCATATATTTT. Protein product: CASSYFSGNTIYF.

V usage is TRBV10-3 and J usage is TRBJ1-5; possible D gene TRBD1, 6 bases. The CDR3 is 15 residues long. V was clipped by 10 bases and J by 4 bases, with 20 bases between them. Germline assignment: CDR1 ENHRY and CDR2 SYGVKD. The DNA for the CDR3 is TGTGCCACAAGGTTGACGGGACAAACGAATCAGCCCCAGCATTTT. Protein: CATRLTGQTNQPQHF.

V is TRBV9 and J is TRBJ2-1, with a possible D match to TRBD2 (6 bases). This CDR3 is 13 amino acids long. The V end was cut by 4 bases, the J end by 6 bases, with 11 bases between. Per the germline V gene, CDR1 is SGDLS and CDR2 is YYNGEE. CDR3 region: CASSYYSGNEQFF. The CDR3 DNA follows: TGTGCCAGCAGCTATTATAGCGGCAATGAGCAGTTCTTC.

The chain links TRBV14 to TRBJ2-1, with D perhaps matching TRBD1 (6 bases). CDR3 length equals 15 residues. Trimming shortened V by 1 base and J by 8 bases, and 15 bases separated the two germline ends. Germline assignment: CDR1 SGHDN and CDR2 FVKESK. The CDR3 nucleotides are TGTGCCAGCAGCCAAGGAAGGTCTGGGGGCTATGAGCAGTTCTTC. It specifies CASSQGRSGGYEQFF.

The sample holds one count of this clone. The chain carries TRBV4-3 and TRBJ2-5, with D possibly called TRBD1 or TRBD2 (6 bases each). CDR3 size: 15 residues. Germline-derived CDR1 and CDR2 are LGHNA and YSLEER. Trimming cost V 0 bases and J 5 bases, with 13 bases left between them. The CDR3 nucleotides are TGCGCCAGCAGCCAAGAGTGGGGGGCAGGGGAGACCCAGTACTTC. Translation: CASSQEWGAGETQYF.

The CDR3 DNA reads TGTGCCAGCAGTTTCTGGACAGGGACCGGGGCCAACGTCCTGACTTTC. Its translation: CASSFWTGTGANVLTF. The V call is TRBV27, the J call TRBJ2-6, with 8 bases lining up with TRBD1. The CDR3 extends over 16 amino acids. The J segment lost 4 bases and the V segment lost 3 bases, leaving 5 bases of the junction unmatched. Germline V CDR1 and CDR2: MNHEY, SMNVEV (reference sequence).

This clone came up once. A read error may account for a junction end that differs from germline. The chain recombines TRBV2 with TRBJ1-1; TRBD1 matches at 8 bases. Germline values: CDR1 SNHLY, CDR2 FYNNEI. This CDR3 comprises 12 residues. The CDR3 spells CASSELDRERSF. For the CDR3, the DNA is TGTGCCAGCAGTGAACTGGACAGGGAAAGAAGCTTT.

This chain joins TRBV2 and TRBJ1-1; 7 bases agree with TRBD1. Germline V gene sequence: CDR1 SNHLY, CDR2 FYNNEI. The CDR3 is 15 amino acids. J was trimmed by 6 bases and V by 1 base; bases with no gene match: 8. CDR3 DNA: TGTGCCAGCAGTGAAGGTGCAGGGGGTATCGCTGAAGCTTTCTTT. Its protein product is CASSEGAGGIAEAFF. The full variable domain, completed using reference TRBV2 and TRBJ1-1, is EPEVTQTPSHQVTQMGQEVILRCVPISNHLYFYWYRQILGQKVEFLVSFYNNEISEKSEIFDDQFSVERPDGSNFTLKIRSTKLEDSAMYFCASSEGAGGIAEAFFGQGTRLTVV.

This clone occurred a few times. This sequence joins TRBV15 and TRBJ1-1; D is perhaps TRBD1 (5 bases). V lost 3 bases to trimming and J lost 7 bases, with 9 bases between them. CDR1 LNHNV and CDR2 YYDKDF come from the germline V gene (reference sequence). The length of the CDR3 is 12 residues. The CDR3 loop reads CATSRDNYEAFF. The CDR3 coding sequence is TGTGCCACCAGCAGGGACAATTATGAAGCTTTCTTT.

In nucleotides, the CDR3 is TGCGCCAGCAGCGGAGGGACAGGGGGTGCGATCTATGGCTACACCTTC. Protein: CASSGGTGGAIYGYTF. This chain uses TRBV5-1 with TRBJ1-2, with TRBD1 identical over 11 bases. Germline V gives CDR1 SGHRS, CDR2 YFSETQ. This CDR3 comprises 16 residues. Unmatched junction bases numbered 9, after V lost 4 bases and J lost 4 bases.

Here the CDR3 DNA reads TGTGCCTGGAGTTGGACTAGCGGGAGGGCCGGCGGGGAGCTGTTTTTT. Amino acids: CAWSWTSGRAGGELFF. This chain joins TRBV30 and TRBJ2-2; 15 positions match TRBD2. Germline CDR1 is GTSNPN and CDR2 is SVGIG (reference sequence). V shed 2 bases and J 7 bases; nucleotides not matched to a gene: 5. CDR3 length: 16 amino acids.

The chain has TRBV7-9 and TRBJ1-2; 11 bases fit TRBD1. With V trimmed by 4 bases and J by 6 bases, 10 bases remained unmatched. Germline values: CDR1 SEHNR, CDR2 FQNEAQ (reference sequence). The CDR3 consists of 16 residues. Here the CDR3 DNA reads TGTGCCAGCAGCTCCAGTTACGGACAGGGGGCGAATGGCTACACCTTC. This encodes CASSSSYGQGANGYTF.

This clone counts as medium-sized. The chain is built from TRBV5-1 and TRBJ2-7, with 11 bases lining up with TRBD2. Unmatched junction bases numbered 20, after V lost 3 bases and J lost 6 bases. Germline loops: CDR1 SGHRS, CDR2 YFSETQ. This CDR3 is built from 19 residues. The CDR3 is CASSSQYTSGSLTFSEQYF. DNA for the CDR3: TGCGCCAGCAGCTCGCAGTACACTAGCGGGAGTTTAACTTTCAGCGAGCAGTACTTC.

The CDR3 DNA reads as TGTGCCAGCAGCATCCGGGACAGGGGTCTGTCTAACTATGGCTACACCTTC. Translating gives CASSIRDRGLSNYGYTF. The chain recombines TRBV7-2 with TRBJ1-2; 10 positions agree with TRBD1. Losses at the gene ends were 5 bases for V and 0 bases for J; bases not matched to a gene: 9. This CDR3 is 17 amino acids long. Germline-derived CDR1 and CDR2 are SGHTA and FQGNSA.

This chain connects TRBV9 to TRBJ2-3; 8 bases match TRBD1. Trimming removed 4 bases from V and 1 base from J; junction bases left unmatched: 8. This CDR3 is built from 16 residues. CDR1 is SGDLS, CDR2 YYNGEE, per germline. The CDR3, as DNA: TGTGCCAGCAGCCCCGGGGCAGGGGGCCGCACAGATACGCAGTATTTT. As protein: CASSPGAGGRTDTQYF.